The 16 T cell receptor beta chains reported below all come from one sample, sequenced in a study of beta chain features in type 1 diabetes. All of the isolated RNA was reverse transcribed, so expressed TCRB transcripts were sequenced. The data were produced by immunoSEQ multiplex PCR, yet TCRdb's version contains in-frame clones alone and is incomplete. The sample holds about 930,000 clones, 17% seen once. The sample consisted of naive CD4+ T cells from blood. The receptors were gathered from a woman aged 18-35 years in good health.

J is TRBJ2-5 and V is TRBV5-1; tentative D call: TRBD2 (6 bases). Germline V gives CDR1 SGHRS, CDR2 YFSETQ. V lost 4 bases, J lost 5 bases, and 15 bases lay in between. The CDR3 is made up of 14 amino acids. CDR3 in amino acids: CASSRWRGGETQYF. The CDR3 DNA follows: TGCGCCAGCAGCCGATGGCGGGGAGGCGAGACCCAGTACTTC. Supplemented by reference TRBV5-1 and TRBJ2-5, the full variable domain reads KAGVTQTPRYLIKTRGQQVTLSCSPISGHRSVSWYQQTPGQGLQFLFEYFSETQRNKGNFPGRFSGRQFSNSRSEMNVSTLELGDSALYLCASSRWRGGETQYFGPGTRLLVL.

This clone was seen only a few times. The chain joins TRBV28 to TRBJ2-5, with TRBD1 matching 8 bases. CDR1 MDHEN and CDR2 SYDVKM come from the germline V gene. CDR3 length: 15 residues. V was pared by 6 bases and J by 0 bases, with 6 bases of the junction left unmatched. CDR3 DNA sequence: TGTGCCAGCAGGCAAGGGACAGGCCACCAAGAGACCCAGTACTTC. Amino acid sequence: CASRQGTGHQETQYF.

The V call is TRBV11-2, the J call TRBJ2-3; tentative D call: TRBD1 (5 bases). The CDR3 is made up of 16 amino acids. Trimming took off 5 bases at V and 5 bases at J, with 20 bases between the two ends. The germline gives CDR1 SGHAT, CDR2 FQNNGV. The CDR3 loop is CASSLGPLGPGDTQYF. The CDR3 DNA is TGTGCCAGCAGCCTTGGGCCTTTGGGGCCTGGAGATACGCAGTATTTT.

This clone turned up a few times. The chain uses TRBV6-6 and TRBJ2-7; no definite D call. V lost 8 bases to trimming and J lost 0 bases, with 14 bases between them. Germline V gene data show CDR1 as MNHNY and CDR2 as SVGAGI (reference sequence). This CDR3 contains 14 residues. This CDR3 is CASSPRVSSYEQYF. CDR3 bases: TGTGCCAGCTCCCCAAGGGTAAGCTCCTACGAGCAGTACTTC.

The sample holds a few counts of this clone. V gene TRBV11-2 combines with J gene TRBJ2-1; D uncertain. Germline assignment: CDR1 SGHAT and CDR2 FQNNGV. This CDR3 comprises 15 residues. V lost 6 bases, J lost 4 bases, and 16 bases lay in between. The DNA for the CDR3 is TGTGCCAGCAGGTACGGGCACTCTGGGTACAATGAGCAGTTCTTC. It encodes CASRYGHSGYNEQFF. The variable domain in full, completed from reference TRBV11-2 and TRBJ2-1, reads EAGVAQSPRYKIIEKRQSVAFWCNPISGHATLYWYQQILGQGPKLLIQFQNNGVVDDSQLPKDRFSAERLKGVDSTLKIQPAKLEDSAVYLCASRYGHSGYNEQFFGPGTRLTVL.

To note about this clone: A junction boundary mismatches the germline segment, possibly from a read error. The rearrangement uses TRBV11-2 and TRBJ2-2, with D perhaps matching TRBD1 or TRBD2 (5 bases each). CDR1 SGHAT and CDR2 FQNNGV come from the germline V gene. The CDR3 length is 14 residues. The CDR3 here is CANSLLGAGGELFF. In DNA, the CDR3 is TGTGCCAACAGCCTCCTTGGGGCGGGCGGGGAGCTGTTTTTT.

This clone has only a few counts. CDR3 amino acids: CASSLEGVRNQPQHF. DNA for the CDR3: TGTGCCAGCAGCTTGGAAGGGGTTCGCAATCAGCCCCAGCATTTT. The gene calls are TRBV7-8 and TRBJ1-5, with D possibly being TRBD1 (5 bases). Per germline, CDR1 SGHVS and CDR2 FQNEAQ. This CDR3 is 15 amino acids long. V lost 3 bases and J 2 bases, leaving 11 bases between the germline ends.

This clone has a handful of counts. This specimen includes other DNA sequences encoding the same CDR3. The V and J genes are TRBV28 and TRBJ2-7, with TRBD2 identical over 7 bases. V lost 2 bases and J lost 3; bases outside the gene matches: 7. The CDR3 sequence is 15 residues long. Germline V gene sequence: CDR1 MDHEN, CDR2 SYDVKM. For the CDR3, the DNA is TGTGCCAGCAGTTTAAGCTCCAGCGGGAACTACGAGCAGTACTTC. Amino acids: CASSLSSSGNYEQYF.

The chain links TRBV7-2 to TRBJ1-2, with D possibly TRBD1 on 6 matching bases. The CDR3 contains 14 residues. The V end was cut by 3 bases, the J end by 5 bases, with 13 bases between. Germline V CDR1 and CDR2: SGHTA, FQGNSA. The DNA for the CDR3 is TGTGCCAGCAGCTTTGGGACACCCCTATATGGCTACACCTTC. This translates into CASSFGTPLYGYTF.

V usage is TRBV19 and J usage is TRBJ2-7; D perhaps matches TRBD2 (6 bases). This CDR3 contains 15 residues. Germline CDR1 reads LNHDA; CDR2 reads SQIVND (reference sequence). Trimming took 3 bases from V and 0 from J, leaving 12 bases between them. The CDR3 nucleotides read TGTGCCAGTAGTATTGGAGGGATTGCCTCCTACGAGCAGTACTTC. Translation gives CASSIGGIASYEQYF.

V usage is TRBV6-1 and J usage is TRBJ2-4; no reliable D call. Trimming pared 0 bases from V and 3 bases from J, leaving 12 bases between. The length of the CDR3 is 16 residues. The germline CDR1 and CDR2 sequences are MNHNS and SASEGT. CDR3 residues: CASSEALMVIKNIQYF. The DNA for the CDR3 is TGTGCCAGCAGTGAAGCGCTCATGGTTATCAAAAACATTCAGTACTTC.

This clone was seen more than once but under ten times. This same CDR3 is encoded by further DNA sequences in the sample. V usage is TRBV5-1 and J usage is TRBJ2-1, with 7 bases aligning to TRBD2. Per the germline V gene, CDR1 is SGHRS and CDR2 is YFSETQ. The CDR3 consists of 15 residues. V shed 0 bases, J shed 2 bases, and the junction held 2 bases outside the gene matches. The CDR3 here is CASSLGGSTYNEQFF. The DNA for the CDR3 is TGCGCCAGCAGCTTGGGCGGGAGTACCTACAATGAGCAGTTCTTC. Together with reference TRBV5-1 and TRBJ2-1, the CDR3 gives the full variable domain: KAGVTQTPRYLIKTRGQQVTLSCSPISGHRSVSWYQQTPGQGLQFLFEYFSETQRNKGNFPGRFSGRQFSNSRSEMNVSTLELGDSALYLCASSLGGSTYNEQFFGPGTRLTVL.

As concerns this clone: In the same sample, other DNA sequences code for this CDR3. The chain combines TRBV28 with TRBJ2-3; no clear D. Germline V gene sequence: CDR1 MDHEN, CDR2 SYDVKM. The V end was cut by 6 bases, the J end by 0 bases, with 4 bases between. The CDR3 is made up of 12 amino acids. The CDR3 DNA follows: TGTGCCAGCAGAGACAGCACAGATACGCAGTATTTT. Translating gives CASRDSTDTQYF.

This clone was counted between two and nine times. This chain links TRBV6-6 with TRBJ2-7, with 14 nucleotides matching TRBD2. The V gene's germline CDR1 is MNHNY and CDR2 SVGAGI (reference sequence). The CDR3 consists of 15 residues. J lost 6 bases, V lost 5 bases, and 6 bases had no gene match. The CDR3 loop reads CASSTTSGRAGEQYF. CDR3 DNA: TGTGCCAGCAGTACGACTAGCGGGAGGGCCGGCGAGCAGTACTTC.

V and J are TRBV6-6 and TRBJ1-5; D unclear. The CDR3 is made up of 13 amino acids. V lost 6 bases, J lost 4 bases, and 10 bases lay in between. Per germline, CDR1 MNHNY and CDR2 SVGAGI (reference sequence). CDR3 sequence (DNA): TGTGCCAGCAGGATAGACCCTAATCAGCCCCAGCATTTT. Encoded protein: CASRIDPNQPQHF.

The gene calls are TRBV6-6 and TRBJ1-1; D remains unclear. Germline CDR1 reads MNHNY; CDR2 reads SVGAGI (reference sequence). Deletions cut 6 bases from V and 1 base from J, with 12 bases between. The CDR3 contains 14 residues. In DNA, the CDR3 is TGTGCCAGCAGAGAGGGTCCCGGGAACACTGAAGCTTTCTTT. It yields the protein CASREGPGNTEAFF.